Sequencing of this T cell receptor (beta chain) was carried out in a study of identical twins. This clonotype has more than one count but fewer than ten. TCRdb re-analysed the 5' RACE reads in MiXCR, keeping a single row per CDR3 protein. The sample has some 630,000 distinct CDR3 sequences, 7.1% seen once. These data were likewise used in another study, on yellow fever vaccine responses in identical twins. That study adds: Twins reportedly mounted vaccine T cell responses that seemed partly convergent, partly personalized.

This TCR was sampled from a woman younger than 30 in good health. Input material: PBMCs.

The CDR3 DNA sequence: TGTGCCAGCAGCACTCGGGGGGCAGGGTTCGGGGATGAGCAGTTCTTC. Translation gives CASSTRGAGFGDEQFF. This chain joins TRBV11-2 and TRBJ2-1, with D tentatively TRBD2 (7 bases). Germline CDR1 and CDR2: SGHAT and FQNNGV. With 5 bases removed from V and 8 bases from J, the gap between germline ends came to 22 bases. This CDR3 has 16 amino acids.